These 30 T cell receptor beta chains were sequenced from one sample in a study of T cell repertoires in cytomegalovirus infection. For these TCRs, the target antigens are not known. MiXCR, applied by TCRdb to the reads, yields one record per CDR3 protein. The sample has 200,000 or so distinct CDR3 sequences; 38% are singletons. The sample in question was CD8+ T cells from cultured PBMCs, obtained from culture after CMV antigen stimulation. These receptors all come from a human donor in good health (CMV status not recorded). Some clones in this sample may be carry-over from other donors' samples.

CDR3 nucleotides: TGTGCCAGCATTCCTCAGGGTCGGACTGAAGCTTTCTTT. This translates into CASIPQGRTEAFF. V gene TRBV2 combines with J gene TRBJ1-1; possible D gene TRBD1, 5 bases. V was cut by 7 bases and J by 5 bases, with 14 bases left in between. The CDR3 contains 13 residues. The germline V gene has CDR1 SNHLY and CDR2 FYNNEI.

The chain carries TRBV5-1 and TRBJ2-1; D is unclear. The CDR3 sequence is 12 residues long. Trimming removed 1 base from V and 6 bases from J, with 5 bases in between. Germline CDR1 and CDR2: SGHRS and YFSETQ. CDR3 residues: CASSLTVNEQFF. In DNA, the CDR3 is TGCGCCAGCAGCTTGACCGTCAATGAGCAGTTCTTC.

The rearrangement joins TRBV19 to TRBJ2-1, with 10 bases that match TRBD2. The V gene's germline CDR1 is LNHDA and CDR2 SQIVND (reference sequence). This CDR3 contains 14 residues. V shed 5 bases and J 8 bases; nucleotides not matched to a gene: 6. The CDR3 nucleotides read TGTGCCAGTAGTTTGGGACTAGCGAGGGATGAGCAGTTCTTC. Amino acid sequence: CASSLGLARDEQFF. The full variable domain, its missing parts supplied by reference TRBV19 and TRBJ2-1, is DGGITQSPKYLFRKEGQNVTLSCEQNLNHDAMYWYRQDPGQGLRLIYYSQIVNDFQKGDIAEGYSVSREKKESFPLTVTSAQKNPTAFYLCASSLGLARDEQFFGPGTRLTVL.

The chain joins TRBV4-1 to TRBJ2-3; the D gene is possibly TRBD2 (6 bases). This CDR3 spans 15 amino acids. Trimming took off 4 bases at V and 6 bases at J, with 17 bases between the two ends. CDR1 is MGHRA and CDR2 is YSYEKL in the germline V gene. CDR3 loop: CASSLGGTPSDTQYF. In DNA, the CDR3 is TGCGCCAGCAGCCTTGGGGGGACGCCCTCCGATACGCAGTATTTT.

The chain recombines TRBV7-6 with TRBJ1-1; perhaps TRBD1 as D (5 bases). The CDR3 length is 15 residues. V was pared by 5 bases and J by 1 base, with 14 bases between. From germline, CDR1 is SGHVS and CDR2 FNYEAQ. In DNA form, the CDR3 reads TGTGCCAGCAGCACTATGGGGGAGGGGAACACTGAAGCTTTCTTT. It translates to CASSTMGEGNTEAFF.

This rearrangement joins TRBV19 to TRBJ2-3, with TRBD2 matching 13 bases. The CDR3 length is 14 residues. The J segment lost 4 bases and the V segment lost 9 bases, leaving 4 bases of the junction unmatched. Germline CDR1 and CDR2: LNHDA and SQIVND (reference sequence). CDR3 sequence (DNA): TGTGCCAGCATGACTAGCGGGAGGCCAGATACGCAGTATTTT. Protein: CASMTSGRPDTQYF.

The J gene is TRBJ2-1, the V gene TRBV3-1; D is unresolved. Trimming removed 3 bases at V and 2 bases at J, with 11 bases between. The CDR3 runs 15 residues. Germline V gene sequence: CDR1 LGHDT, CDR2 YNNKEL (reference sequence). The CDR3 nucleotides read TGTGCCAGCAGCCATGACGACGAGACCTACAATGAGCAGTTCTTC. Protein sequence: CASSHDDETYNEQFF.

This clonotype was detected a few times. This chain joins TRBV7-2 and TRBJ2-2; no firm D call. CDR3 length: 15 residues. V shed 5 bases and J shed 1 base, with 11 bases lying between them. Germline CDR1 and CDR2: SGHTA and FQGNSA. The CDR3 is CASSLGPGNTGELFF. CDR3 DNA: TGTGCCAGCAGCCTTGGGCCAGGGAACACCGGGGAGCTGTTTTTT.

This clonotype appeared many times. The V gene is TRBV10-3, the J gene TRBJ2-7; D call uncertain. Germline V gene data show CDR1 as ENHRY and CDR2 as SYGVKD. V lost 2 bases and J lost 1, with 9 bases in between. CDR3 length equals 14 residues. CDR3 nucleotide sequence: TGTGCCATCAGTGAGGCCAAGGGTTCCTACGAGCAGTACTTC. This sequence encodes CAISEAKGSYEQYF.

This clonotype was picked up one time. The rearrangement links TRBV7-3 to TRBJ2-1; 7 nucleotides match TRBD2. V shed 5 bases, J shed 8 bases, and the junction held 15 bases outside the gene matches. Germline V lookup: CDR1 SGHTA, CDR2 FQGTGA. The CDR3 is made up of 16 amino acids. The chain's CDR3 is CASSPRESSLGDEQFF. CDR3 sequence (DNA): TGTGCCAGCAGCCCGCGGGAGAGCTCATTAGGTGATGAGCAGTTCTTC.

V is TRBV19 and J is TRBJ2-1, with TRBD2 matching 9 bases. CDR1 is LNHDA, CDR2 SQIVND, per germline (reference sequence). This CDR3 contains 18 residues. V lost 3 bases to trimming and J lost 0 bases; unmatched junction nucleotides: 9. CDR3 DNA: TGTGCCAGTAGTATTCAGGCTAGCGGGATTAGCTCCTACAATGAGCAGTTCTTC. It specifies CASSIQASGISSYNEQFF.

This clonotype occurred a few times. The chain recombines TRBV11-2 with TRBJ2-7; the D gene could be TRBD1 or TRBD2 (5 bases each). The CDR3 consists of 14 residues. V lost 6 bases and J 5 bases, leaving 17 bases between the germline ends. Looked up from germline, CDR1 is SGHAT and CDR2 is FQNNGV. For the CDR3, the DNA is TGTGCCAGCAGGGGGGACCCACCGCGGAACGAGCAGTACTTC. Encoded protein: CASRGDPPRNEQYF.

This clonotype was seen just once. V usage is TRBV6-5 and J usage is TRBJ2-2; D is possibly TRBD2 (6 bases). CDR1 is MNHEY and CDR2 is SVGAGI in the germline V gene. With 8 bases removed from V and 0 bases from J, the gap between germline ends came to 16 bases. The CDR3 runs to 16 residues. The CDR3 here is CASQRRGKANTGELFF. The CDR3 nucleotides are TGTGCCAGCCAGAGGAGGGGTAAAGCGAACACCGGGGAGCTGTTTTTT.

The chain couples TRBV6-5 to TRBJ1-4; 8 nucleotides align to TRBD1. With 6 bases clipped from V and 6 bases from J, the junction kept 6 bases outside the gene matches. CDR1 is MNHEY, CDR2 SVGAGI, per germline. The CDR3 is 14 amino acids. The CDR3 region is CASSTTGEDEKLFF. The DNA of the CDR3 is TGTGCCAGCAGCACGACAGGGGAAGATGAAAAACTGTTTTTT.

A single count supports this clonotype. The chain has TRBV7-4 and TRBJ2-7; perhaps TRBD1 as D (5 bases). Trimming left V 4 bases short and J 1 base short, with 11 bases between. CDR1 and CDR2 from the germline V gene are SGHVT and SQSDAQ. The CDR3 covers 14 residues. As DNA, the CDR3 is TGTGCCAGCAGCTCAAGACAGACGTCCTACGAGCAGTACTTC. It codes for CASSSRQTSYEQYF.

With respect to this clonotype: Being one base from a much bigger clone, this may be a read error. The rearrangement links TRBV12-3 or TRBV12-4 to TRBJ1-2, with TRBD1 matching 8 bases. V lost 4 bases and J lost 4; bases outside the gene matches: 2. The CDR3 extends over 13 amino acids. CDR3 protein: CASSSTGAYGYTF. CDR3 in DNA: TGTGCCAGCAGTTCGACAGGGGCCTATGGCTACACCTTC.

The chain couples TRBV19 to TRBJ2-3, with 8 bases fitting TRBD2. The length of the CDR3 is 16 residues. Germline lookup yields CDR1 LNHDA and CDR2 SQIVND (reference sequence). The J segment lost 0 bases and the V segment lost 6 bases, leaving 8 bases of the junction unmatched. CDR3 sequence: CASRPFSGASTDTQYF. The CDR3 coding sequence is TGTGCCAGTAGACCTTTTAGCGGGGCTAGCACAGATACGCAGTATTTT.

CDR3: CASSSTGFSGAGANVLTF. For the CDR3, the DNA is TGTGCCAGCAGTTCCACAGGGTTTTCTGGTGCTGGGGCCAACGTCCTGACTTTC. The V call is TRBV27, the J call TRBJ2-6, with TRBD1 as a possible D gene (6 bases). Deletions cut 4 bases from V and 2 bases from J, with 18 bases between. The CDR3 spans 18 residues. The V gene's germline CDR1 is MNHEY and CDR2 SMNVEV (reference sequence).

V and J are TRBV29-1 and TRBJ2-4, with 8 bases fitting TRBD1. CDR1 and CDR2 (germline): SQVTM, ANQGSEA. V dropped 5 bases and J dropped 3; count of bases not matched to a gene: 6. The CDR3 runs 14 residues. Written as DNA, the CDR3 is TGCAGCGTTAGGACAGGGTTAGTCAAAAACATTCAGTACTTC. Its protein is CSVRTGLVKNIQYF.

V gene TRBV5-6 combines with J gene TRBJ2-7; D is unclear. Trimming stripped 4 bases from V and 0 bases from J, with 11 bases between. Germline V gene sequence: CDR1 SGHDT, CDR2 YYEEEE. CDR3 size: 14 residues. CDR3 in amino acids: CASSPDASSYEQYF. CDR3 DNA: TGTGCCAGCAGCCCGGACGCGAGCTCCTACGAGCAGTACTTC.

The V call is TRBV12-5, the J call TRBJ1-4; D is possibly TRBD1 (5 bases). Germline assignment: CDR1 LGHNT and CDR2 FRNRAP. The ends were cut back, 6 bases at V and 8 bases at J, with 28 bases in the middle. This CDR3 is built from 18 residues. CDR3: CASGLRRSPPGIYEKLFF. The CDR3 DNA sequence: TGTGCTAGTGGACTCCGCCGCTCACCTCCAGGGATTTACGAAAAACTGTTTTTT.

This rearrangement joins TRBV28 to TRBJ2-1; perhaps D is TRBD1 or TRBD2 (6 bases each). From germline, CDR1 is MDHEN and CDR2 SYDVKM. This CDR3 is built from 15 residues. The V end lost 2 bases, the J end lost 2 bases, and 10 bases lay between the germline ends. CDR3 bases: TGTGCCAGCAGTTTAGAGGGGGGCGCCTACAATGAGCAGTTCTTC. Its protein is CASSLEGGAYNEQFF. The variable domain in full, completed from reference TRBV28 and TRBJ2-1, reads DVKVTQSSRYLVKRTGEKVFLECVQDMDHENMFWYRQDPGLGLRLIYFSYDVKMKEKGDIPEGYSVSREKKERFSLILESASTNQTSMYLCASSLEGGAYNEQFFGPGTRLTVL.

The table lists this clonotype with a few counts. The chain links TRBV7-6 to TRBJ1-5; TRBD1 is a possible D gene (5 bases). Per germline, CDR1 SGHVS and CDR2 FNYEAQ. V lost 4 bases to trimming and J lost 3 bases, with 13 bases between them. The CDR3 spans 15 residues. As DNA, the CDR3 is TGTGCCAGCAGCTCGGGGCCGGGCCCCAATCAGCCCCAGCATTTT. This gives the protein CASSSGPGPNQPQHF.

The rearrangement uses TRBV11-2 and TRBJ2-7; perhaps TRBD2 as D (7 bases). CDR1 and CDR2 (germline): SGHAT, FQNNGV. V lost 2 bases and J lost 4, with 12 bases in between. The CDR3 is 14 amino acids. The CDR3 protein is CASSLIRGAYEQYF. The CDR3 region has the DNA TGTGCCAGCAGCTTAATTCGGGGGGCGTACGAGCAGTACTTC. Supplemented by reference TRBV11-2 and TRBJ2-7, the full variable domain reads EAGVAQSPRYKIIEKRQSVAFWCNPISGHATLYWYQQILGQGPKLLIQFQNNGVVDDSQLPKDRFSAERLKGVDSTLKIQPAKLEDSAVYLCASSLIRGAYEQYFGPGTRLTVT.

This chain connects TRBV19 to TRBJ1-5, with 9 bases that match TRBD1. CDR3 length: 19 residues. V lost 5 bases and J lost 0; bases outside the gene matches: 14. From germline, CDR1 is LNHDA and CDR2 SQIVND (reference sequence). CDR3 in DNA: TGTGCCAGTAGTCATGTCCAGGGACAGGGACCTTATAGCAATCAGCCCCAGCATTTT. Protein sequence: CASSHVQGQGPYSNQPQHF.

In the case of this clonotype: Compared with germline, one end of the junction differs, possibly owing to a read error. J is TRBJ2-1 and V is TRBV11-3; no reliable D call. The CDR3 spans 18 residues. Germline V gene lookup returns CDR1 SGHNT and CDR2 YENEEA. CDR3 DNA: TGTGCAAGCAGCTTAGTGGTACGTGGGGAAGGGTTCTACAATGAGCAGTTCTTC. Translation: CASSLVVRGEGFYNEQFF.

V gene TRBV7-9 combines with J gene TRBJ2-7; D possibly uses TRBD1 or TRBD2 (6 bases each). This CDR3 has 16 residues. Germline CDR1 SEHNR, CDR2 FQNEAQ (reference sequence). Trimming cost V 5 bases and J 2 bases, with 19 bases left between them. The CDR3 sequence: CASSPLNREETYEQYF. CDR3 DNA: TGTGCCAGCAGCCCATTGAACAGGGAGGAAACCTACGAGCAGTACTTC.

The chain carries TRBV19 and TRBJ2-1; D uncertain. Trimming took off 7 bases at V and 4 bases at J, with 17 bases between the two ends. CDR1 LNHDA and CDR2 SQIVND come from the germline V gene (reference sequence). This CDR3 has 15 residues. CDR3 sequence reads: CASTGREGLYNEQFF. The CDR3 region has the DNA TGTGCCAGTACCGGAAGGGAAGGCTTGTACAATGAGCAGTTCTTC.

CDR3 amino acids: CASSFRPATSSYNEQFF. CDR3 in DNA: TGTGCCAGCAGTTTTCGGCCTGCAACTAGCTCCTACAATGAGCAGTTCTTC. The gene calls are TRBV27 and TRBJ2-1; perhaps TRBD2 as D (5 bases). CDR3 length equals 17 residues. Germline CDR1 and CDR2: MNHEY and SMNVEV (reference sequence). V was cut by 3 bases and J by 0 bases, with 15 bases left in between.

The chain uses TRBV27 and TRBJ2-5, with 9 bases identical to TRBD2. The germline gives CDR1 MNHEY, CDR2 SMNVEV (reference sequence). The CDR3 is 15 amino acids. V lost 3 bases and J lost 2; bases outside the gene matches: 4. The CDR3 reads CASSLQRGEQETQYF. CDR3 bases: TGTGCCAGCAGTTTGCAGCGGGGGGAACAAGAGACCCAGTACTTC.